These 32 T cell receptor beta chains were sequenced from one sample in a study of PD-1 blockade in classical Hodgkin lymphoma. The data were produced by immunoSEQ multiplex PCR, yet TCRdb's version contains in-frame clones alone and is incomplete. The top ten hold approximately 6.3% of the sample, which has roughly 100,000 clones, around 89% seen once. Each and every patient relapsed after autologous stem cell transplantation, and patients got differing brentuximab vedotin exposure. The specimen comprised peripheral blood mononuclear cells (PBMCs), sampled before the second cycle of nivolumab. The receptors derive from a human donor with classical Hodgkin lymphoma.

CDR3 loop: CASRNTEAFF. The CDR3 DNA reads as TGTGCCAGCAGGAACACTGAAGCTTTCTTT. The V gene is TRBV6-1, the J gene TRBJ1-1; D is ambiguous. V gave up 6 bases and J gave up 1 base, with 0 bases separating them. This CDR3 region has 10 residues. Germline values: CDR1 MNHNS, CDR2 SASEGT.

The rearrangement uses TRBV6-1 and TRBJ2-3; no clear D. This CDR3 spans 16 amino acids. Germline lookup yields CDR1 MNHNS and CDR2 SASEGT. Trimming cost V 1 base and J 4 bases, with 15 bases left between them. CDR3 residues: CASSEVGGIHPDTQYF. CDR3 DNA: TGTGCCAGCAGTGAAGTGGGTGGCATTCACCCAGATACGCAGTATTTT.

J is TRBJ2-5 and V is TRBV5-1; TRBD1 matches at 7 bases. The closer fit of TRBJ2-7 to the DNA end suggests the J call may be wrong. The germline CDR1 and CDR2 sequences are SGHRS and YFSETQ. This CDR3 contains 16 residues. Written as DNA, the CDR3 is TGCGCCAGCAGCCAAAATATCGGGACAGCTTTCTACGAGCAGTACTTC. Translated: CASSQNIGTAFYEQYF.

The chain joins TRBV7-8 to TRBJ2-7; maybe TRBD2 (6 bases). The V end lost 5 bases, the J end lost 4 bases, and 15 bases lay between the germline ends. The CDR3 runs 14 residues. CDR1 is SGHVS and CDR2 is FQNEAQ in the germline V gene. The CDR3 bases are TGTGCCAGCAGCCCGGGACTTGTCAAATACGAGCAGTACTTC. Residues: CASSPGLVKYEQYF.

Comments on this clone: This sample also contains other DNA sequences that code for the same CDR3. The rearrangement links TRBV7-9 to TRBJ2-1, with D uncertain. The CDR3 runs to 12 residues. The germline CDR1 and CDR2 sequences are SEHNR and FQNEAQ (reference sequence). Trimming left V 7 bases short and J 9 bases short, with 13 bases between. The CDR3 is CASTGPGGEQFF. CDR3 bases: TGTGCCAGCACTGGACCTGGTGGTGAGCAGTTCTTC. Together with reference TRBV7-9 and TRBJ2-1, the CDR3 gives the full variable domain: DTGVSQNPRHKITKRGQNVTFRCDPISEHNRLYWYRQTLGQGPEFLTYFQNEAQLEKSRLLSDRFSAERPKGSFSTLEIQRTEQGDSAMYLCASTGPGGEQFFGPGTRLTVL.

Here the CDR3 DNA reads TGTGCCATCAGTGAGACAGGGGATGGCTACACCTTC. It translates to CAISETGDGYTF. The rearrangement links TRBV10-3 to TRBJ1-2, with 7 bases that match TRBD1. Trimming at V came to 2 bases and at J to 6 bases, leaving 0 bases not matched to a gene. CDR1 is ENHRY and CDR2 is SYGVKD in the germline V gene. The CDR3 is made up of 12 amino acids.

This chain connects TRBV11-2 to TRBJ1-5; 8 nucleotides align to TRBD1. Germline lookup yields CDR1 SGHAT and CDR2 FQNNGV. The junction had 11 bases not matched to a gene; V was cut back by 1 base and J by 0 bases. The CDR3 spans 19 residues. CDR3 DNA sequence: TGTGCCAGCAGCTTAGGGACCGGGACAGGATCGTATAGCAATCAGCCCCAGCATTTT. Protein product: CASSLGTGTGSYSNQPQHF.

The chain joins TRBV19 to TRBJ2-2, with no clear D. Germline CDR1 is LNHDA and CDR2 is SQIVND (reference sequence). This CDR3 is 15 amino acids long. The V end was cut by 3 bases, the J end by 1 base, with 9 bases between. The CDR3 DNA reads TGTGCCAGTAGTATCGGGTGGAGGAACACCGGGGAGCTGTTTTTT. The encoded protein is CASSIGWRNTGELFF.

There are a few counts of this clone. The chain links TRBV19 to TRBJ2-7; D is perhaps TRBD1 (6 bases). The CDR3 runs 14 residues. The germline CDR1 and CDR2 sequences are LNHDA and SQIVND (reference sequence). Trimming removed 3 bases at V and 5 bases at J, with 14 bases between. The CDR3, as DNA: TGTGCCAGTAGTATCGACAGGCCGCCCCACGAGCAGTACTTC. Encoded protein: CASSIDRPPHEQYF.

V and J are TRBV29-1 and TRBJ1-5; perhaps TRBD1 as D (5 bases). Germline V gives CDR1 SQVTM, CDR2 ANQGSEA. V lost 6 bases, J lost 0 bases, and 9 bases lay in between. The CDR3 is 13 residues long. The CDR3 spells CSVQGNSNQPQHF. The CDR3 region has the DNA TGCAGCGTGCAGGGAAATAGCAATCAGCCCCAGCATTTT.

The chain uses TRBV18 and TRBJ1-1; D gene unclear. The CDR3 is 13 residues long. Trimming cost V 0 bases and J 5 bases, with 7 bases left between them. Germline V gives CDR1 KGHSH, CDR2 LQKENI. In nucleotides, the CDR3 is TGTGCCAGCTCACCACCGTCGTGGACTGAAGCTTTCTTT. Translating it yields CASSPPSWTEAFF.

The genes are TRBV18 and TRBJ1-5, with D perhaps matching TRBD1 (6 bases). Trimming shortened V by 6 bases and J by 4 bases, and 10 bases separated the two germline ends. CDR3 length: 13 residues. The V gene's germline CDR1 is KGHSH and CDR2 LQKENI. The CDR3 here is CASSAGQNQPQHF. In DNA, the CDR3 is TGTGCCAGCTCGGCGGGACAAAATCAGCCCCAGCATTTT. The full variable domain, rest sourced from reference TRBV18 and TRBJ1-5, is NAGVMQNPRHLVRRRGQEARLRCSPMKGHSHVYWYRQLPEEGLKFMVYLQKENIIDESGMPKERFSAEFPKEGPSILRIQQVVRGDSAAYFCASSAGQNQPQHFGDGTRLSIL.

The chain is built from TRBV7-9 and TRBJ1-6; no reliable D call. The CDR3 has 13 amino acids. V lost 4 bases and J lost 7, with 8 bases in between. The germline V gene encodes CDR1 SEHNR and CDR2 FQNEAQ (reference sequence). Here the CDR3 DNA reads TGTGCCAGCAGCTACGGAGGGAATTCACCCCTCCACTTT. It encodes CASSYGGNSPLHF.

The chain joins TRBV30 to TRBJ2-7; TRBD1 is a possible D gene (5 bases). Germline V CDR1 and CDR2: GTSNPN, SVGIG (reference sequence). V lost 2 bases and J lost 6, with 17 bases in between. The CDR3 is made up of 14 amino acids. For the CDR3, the DNA is TGTGCCTGGAGTTCTAATACAGGCTGGGGCGAGCAGTACTTC. Translated: CAWSSNTGWGEQYF.

The chain couples TRBV5-5 to TRBJ1-6, with D perhaps TRBD1 (6 bases). This CDR3 contains 16 residues. V shed 0 bases and J shed 10 bases, with 17 bases lying between them. Germline assignment: CDR1 SGHKS and CDR2 YYEKEE (reference sequence). CDR3 sequence (DNA): TGTGCCAGCAGCTTGGGTCGGGGGCCCGCCGCCTCACCCCTCCACTTT. This gives the protein CASSLGRGPAASPLHF.

The chain combines TRBV27 with TRBJ1-4, with D maybe TRBD1 (6 bases). Trimming took off 5 bases at V and 0 bases at J, with 13 bases between the two ends. Germline V gene lookup returns CDR1 MNHEY and CDR2 SMNVEV (reference sequence). This CDR3 has 16 residues. CDR3 region: CASSGLRGATNEKLFF. CDR3 bases: TGTGCCAGCAGTGGACTCAGGGGAGCAACTAATGAAAAACTGTTTTTT.

V usage is TRBV9 and J usage is TRBJ1-1, with a weak D call TRBD1 (5 bases). The V gene lost 3 bases and the J gene lost 1 base, with 13 bases spanning the gap. The germline V gene has CDR1 SGDLS and CDR2 YYNGEE. This CDR3 spans 15 amino acids. The CDR3 loop is CASSAGAQGNTEAFF. CDR3 nucleotides: TGTGCCAGCAGCGCCGGGGCCCAGGGGAACACTGAAGCTTTCTTT.

About this clone: Other DNA sequences from this sample encode an identical CDR3 as well. This chain connects TRBV15 to TRBJ2-1, with 9 nucleotides matching TRBD1. Germline V CDR1 and CDR2: LNHNV, YYDKDF (reference sequence). V lost 3 bases, J lost 3 bases, and 0 bases stayed unmatched. The CDR3 runs to 14 residues. CDR3 DNA: TGTGCCACCAGCAGGGACAGGGGCTACAATGAGCAGTTCTTC. Translated, it gives CATSRDRGYNEQFF.

The rearrangement uses TRBV7-2 and TRBJ2-2, with D hard to call. This CDR3 spans 14 amino acids. Trimming took off 3 bases at V and 6 bases at J, with 11 bases between the two ends. The germline gives CDR1 SGHTA, CDR2 FQGNSA. The DNA of the CDR3 is TGTGCCAGCAGCTTCAAGTCTAGTGCCGGGGAGCTGTTTTTT. Its protein is CASSFKSSAGELFF.

V and J are TRBV5-1 and TRBJ2-1, with TRBD1 identical over 7 bases. The CDR3 extends over 16 amino acids. V shed 4 bases and J 10 bases; nucleotides not matched to a gene: 17. Germline CDR1 and CDR2: SGHRS and YFSETQ. This CDR3 is CASSPRGQVELLEQFF. The CDR3 nucleotides read TGCGCCAGCAGCCCCAGAGGACAGGTTGAGCTTTTAGAGCAGTTCTTC.

The chain combines TRBV4-3 with TRBJ1-5, with D perhaps matching TRBD1 (5 bases). V lost 4 bases and J 4 bases, leaving 14 bases between the germline ends. CDR1 is LGHNA and CDR2 is YSLEER in the germline V gene. CDR3 length: 15 residues. CDR3 residues: CASSPGGGGNQPQHF. In DNA form, the CDR3 reads TGCGCCAGCAGCCCCGGGGGGGGAGGGAATCAGCCCCAGCATTTT.

This chain uses TRBV7-2 with TRBJ2-7; 9 nucleotides line up with TRBD2. This CDR3 region has 16 residues. J lost 1 base, V lost 5 bases, and 9 bases had no gene match. CDR1 and CDR2 from the germline V gene are SGHTA and FQGNSA. CDR3 loop: CASSPRRSGGSYEQYF. The CDR3 DNA reads as TGTGCCAGCAGCCCCCGAAGGAGCGGGGGGTCCTACGAGCAGTACTTC.

The V gene is TRBV6-4, the J gene TRBJ1-1; maybe TRBD1 (5 bases). The CDR3 covers 14 residues. The V end was cut by 2 bases, the J end by 4 bases, with 11 bases between. CDR1 MRHNA and CDR2 SNTAGT come from the germline V gene. The CDR3 region has the DNA TGTGCCAGCAGTGACGCGGGGGGAAGCACTGAAGCTTTCTTT. This gives the protein CASSDAGGSTEAFF.

The V call is TRBV19, the J call TRBJ1-1; D call uncertain. CDR1 LNHDA and CDR2 SQIVND come from the germline V gene (reference sequence). CDR3 length equals 12 residues. The V end lost 4 bases, the J end lost 6 bases, and 9 bases lay between the germline ends. The CDR3 region has the DNA TGTGCCAGTAGTACCCTAAGCTCTGAAGCTTTCTTT. This sequence encodes CASSTLSSEAFF. The full variable domain, completed using reference TRBV19 and TRBJ1-1, is DGGITQSPKYLFRKEGQNVTLSCEQNLNHDAMYWYRQDPGQGLRLIYYSQIVNDFQKGDIAEGYSVSREKKESFPLTVTSAQKNPTAFYLCASSTLSSEAFFGQGTRLTVV.

The chain's CDR3 is CASSLIGLAGLDTDTQYF. As DNA, the CDR3 is TGTGCCAGCAGCTTAATAGGGCTAGCGGGGCTCGACACAGATACGCAGTATTTT. This rearrangement joins TRBV11-2 to TRBJ2-3; 9 nucleotides align to TRBD2. Germline-derived CDR1 and CDR2 are SGHAT and FQNNGV. With V trimmed by 2 bases and J by 2 bases, 11 bases remained unmatched. There are 18 residues in the CDR3.

The chain combines TRBV5-1 with TRBJ1-1; D ambiguous. The CDR3 loop spans 14 amino acids. Germline V CDR1 and CDR2: SGHRS, YFSETQ. V gave up 0 bases and J gave up 1 base, with 7 bases separating them. CDR3 coding DNA: TGCGCCAGCAGCTTGGCCCCGGGGAACACTGAAGCTTTCTTT. The encoded protein is CASSLAPGNTEAFF.

The chain uses TRBV2 and TRBJ1-2; 8 bases match TRBD1. The J segment lost 8 bases and the V segment lost 2 bases, leaving 7 bases of the junction unmatched. From germline, CDR1 is SNHLY and CDR2 FYNNEI. The CDR3 contains 14 residues. The DNA for the CDR3 is TGTGCCAGCAGTGAAACGCGACAGGGGTCAGGCTACACCTTC. Protein product: CASSETRQGSGYTF.

This chain links TRBV10-2 with TRBJ2-5; 8 nucleotides agree with TRBD2. J was trimmed by 7 bases and V by 7 bases; bases with no gene match: 8. CDR1 and CDR2 from the germline V gene are WSHSY and SAAADI. This CDR3 contains 13 residues. Here the CDR3 reads CASTTGLDGTQYF. The DNA for the CDR3 is TGCGCCAGCACTACGGGACTAGATGGGACCCAGTACTTC.

This chain uses TRBV27 with TRBJ2-5; 10 positions agree with TRBD1. Germline assignment: CDR1 MNHEY and CDR2 SMNVEV (reference sequence). Trimming cost V 6 bases and J 9 bases; bases outside gene matches: 16. The CDR3 has 16 amino acids. DNA for the CDR3: TGTGCCAGCAGCTCGCGACCGGGGACAGGGGCTTTCGCCCAGTACTTC. This gives the protein CASSSRPGTGAFAQYF.

In DNA form, the CDR3 reads TGCGCCAGCAGCTGGGACCTCAGGGAGGAGCAGTTCTTC. It translates to CASSWDLREEQFF. The chain has TRBV5-1 and TRBJ2-1; possibly TRBD1 or TRBD2 for D (5 bases each). The CDR3 is 13 residues long. The germline V and J ends were trimmed by 3 bases and 10 bases, with 14 bases remaining between them. Germline CDR1 reads SGHRS; CDR2 reads YFSETQ.

This sequence joins TRBV18 and TRBJ2-1; D is undetermined. The CDR3 totals 16 residues. CDR1 and CDR2 from the germline V gene are KGHSH and LQKENI. V was shortened by 6 bases and J by 2 bases, with 17 bases between the two germline ends. CDR3 DNA sequence: TGTGCCAGCTCTACTCCCGGGTCAGGCCCCTACAATGAGCAGTTCTTC. It specifies CASSTPGSGPYNEQFF.

This clone was seen once. The V call is TRBV18, the J call TRBJ2-3; 10 nucleotides line up with TRBD2. CDR1 KGHSH and CDR2 LQKENI come from the germline V gene. The ends lost 0 bases at V and 6 bases at J; junction bases unmatched: 6. The CDR3 extends over 16 amino acids. This CDR3 is CASSPPLAGAVDTQYF. The CDR3 coding sequence is TGTGCCAGCTCACCACCCCTAGCGGGGGCGGTGGATACGCAGTATTTT.